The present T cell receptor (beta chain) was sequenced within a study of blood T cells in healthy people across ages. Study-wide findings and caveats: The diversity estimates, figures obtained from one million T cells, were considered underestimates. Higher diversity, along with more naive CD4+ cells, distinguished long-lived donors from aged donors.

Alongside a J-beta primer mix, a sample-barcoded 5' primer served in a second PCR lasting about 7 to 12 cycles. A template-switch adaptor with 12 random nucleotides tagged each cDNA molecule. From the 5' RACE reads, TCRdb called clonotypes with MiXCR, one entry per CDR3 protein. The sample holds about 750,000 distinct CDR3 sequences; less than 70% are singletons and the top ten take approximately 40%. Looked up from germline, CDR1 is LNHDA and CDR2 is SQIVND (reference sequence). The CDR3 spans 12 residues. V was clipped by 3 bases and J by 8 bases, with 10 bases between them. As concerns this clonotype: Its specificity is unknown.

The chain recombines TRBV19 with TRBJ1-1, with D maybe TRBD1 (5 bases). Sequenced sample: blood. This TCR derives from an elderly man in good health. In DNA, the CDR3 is TGTGCCAGTAGTATGCGACAGACCGAAGCTTTCTTT. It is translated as CASSMRQTEAFF.